This T cell receptor beta chain was sequenced for a study of sequential checkpoint blockade in melanoma (dated by TCRdb to about 2019). Regarding the study in general: Patients were assigned by 1:1 randomization to either first-line nivolumab followed by ipilimumab (arm A) or ipilimumab followed by nivolumab (arm B). Maintenance nivolumab was given following each of the two trial sequences. Results and caveats for the whole study, not just this receptor: The response-prediction model combining TCR metrics and mutation burden needs validation in larger, independent patient cohorts.

Its CDR3 holds 17 amino acids, cysteine through phenylalanine. CDR3 DNA is the only sequence kept; it has 51 bases, read in frame from the first base. Trimming accounts for 2 bases at V and 2 bases at J, while the number of junction bases matched to no gene is 12. The treatment or condition label here, explained by the study, means: randomized to nivolumab then ipilimumab (arm A) or the reverse (arm B). None of the patients in the trial had previously been given DNA-damaging chemotherapy. A FACS Aria II flow cytometer was used to sort live CD3+CD8+ cells that were negative for CD19 and CD56 from thawed PBMCs. CheckMate 064, a randomized, open-label phase II trial of sequential checkpoint blockade, was the source of the samples, all of which came from patients with melanoma. Peripheral blood mononuclear cells were collected by leukapheresis, purified with Ficoll-Paque, and frozen in human serum with approximately 10% DMSO. Right after sorting, the blood CD3+CD8+ cells were verified to be >98% pure, and DNA extraction followed.

Points on this clone: Its binding antigen is unknown. Per-base quality was not reported, and no clone a single base away is much larger than it.

The immunoSEQ Assay was used to immunosequence TCRbeta CDR3 regions from genomic DNA. Before high-throughput sequencing, the genomic DNA was amplified using bias-controlled multiplex PCR. The paper's processing steps were these. To quantify the absolute abundance of each unique TCRbeta CDR3 region, the sequences were collapsed and filtered. Clonality was defined as 1 minus Pielou's evenness and was calculated using productive rearrangements only. A previously published method was used to identify clones with significantly greater frequencies in on-treatment samples than in baseline samples. Entries here come from immuneACCESS through TCRdb and include only in-frame sequences with V and J called. Some clones fail to appear in such tables; in the studies checked, an unresolved V gene covers under half of the shortfall, and the cause of the remainder is unknown. That table gives V, J and clone size, and the DNA gave D and trimming. In this sample the table shows around 12,000 clones, roughly four fifths of which occur a single time. Of the sample, over 25% falls within the top ten clones.

The source material was CD8+ T cells sorted from blood (inferred from file names), sampled from a patient given nivolumab and ipilimumab in sequence. The receptor chain draws on TRBV23-1 and TRBJ2-7; TRBD2 fits 7 bases in the junction. TRBV23-1 falls under the ORF class, with uncertain function. This receptor was taken from a human donor with melanoma. The DNA reads TGCGCCAGCAGTCAACCGCGTTGGGGGGGTCCCACCTACGAGCAGTACTTC. This encodes CASSQPRWGGPTYEQYF.